The T cell receptor (beta chain) under discussion was sequenced for a study of identical twins. Study-wide points: High-abundance cord blood beta clonotypes had fewer insertions; memory repertoires showed none.

As for this clonotype: Its antigen is not identified.

Unique molecular identifiers were present on the cDNA, which also gained a universal primer site by template switching. Each CDR3 protein gets one entry after TCRdb re-called the 5' RACE reads with MiXCR. The profile shows hundreds of thousands of distinct CDR3 sequences, about 20% of them singletons. A further study also used this sample, focusing on T cells expressing NK-cell markers. That work contributes: Dominant NKG2C+ clonotype frequencies of roughly 1.0-7.5% of CD8+ T cells were measured in about six donors.

Sequences were obtained from PBMCs. This clonotype originated in a woman younger than 30 in good health.

CDR3 nucleotides: TGCAGTGCCACGGGGGCAGATTCCTACGAGCAGTACTTC. Translation gives CSATGADSYEQYF. The chain is built from TRBV20-1 and TRBJ2-7; tentatively, D is TRBD1 or TRBD2 (6 bases each). V shed 6 bases and J shed 1 base, with 13 bases lying between them. The CDR3 length is 13 residues. Germline values: CDR1 DFQATT, CDR2 SNEGSKA (reference sequence).